A single TCR beta chain is shown here with its context. Germline V gene lookup returns CDR1 KGHSY and CDR2 FQNENV. The CDR3 sequence is 15 residues long. The ends were cut back, 4 bases at V and 0 bases at J, with 10 bases in the middle. These data belong to a study of patients and donors after allogeneic stem cell transplantation. TCRdb re-called the RT-PCR reads through MiXCR, storing one row per CDR3 protein. In the table there are 800,000 to 1,000,000 distinct CDR3 sequences, 18% of which are singletons. Sequencing was done on a sample of blood, either unsorted or a sorted T cell fraction (not recorded which). The chain links TRBV16 to TRBJ1-3; no clear D. The receptor was isolated from a human donor who was either an allogeneic HSCT recipient or a stem cell or donor lymphocyte infusion donor (not recorded which). It is not recorded whose cells these are; they may come from a transplant donor. The CDR3 nucleotides are TGTGCCAGCAGCCTAGGACGGCTCTCTGGAAACACCATATATTTT. Its protein is CASSLGRLSGNTIYF.